Shown below are 27 T cell receptor beta chains from a single sample sequenced in a study of blood T cell repertoires in COVID-19. Generated by immunoSEQ multiplex PCR, the TCRdb table keeps only in-frame clones and is missing some. The data hold about 76,000 clones, with approximately 86% observed a single time. The sample was peripheral blood. These TCRs come from a human donor in a cohort sampled during active COVID-19.

The CDR3 sequence is CSVDSRTLLGEQYF. The CDR3 bases are TGCAGCGTTGATAGCAGAACCCTCCTGGGCGAGCAGTACTTC. The rearrangement uses TRBV29-1 and TRBJ2-7; D uncertain. CDR1 and CDR2 from the germline V gene are SQVTM and ANQGSEA. The CDR3 has 14 amino acids. The V end lost 3 bases, the J end lost 6 bases, and 18 bases lay between the germline ends.

V usage is TRBV15 and J usage is TRBJ2-7, with D unclear. The V end was cut by 5 bases, the J end by 0 bases, with 11 bases between. CDR3 length equals 14 residues. CDR1 is LNHNV and CDR2 is YYDKDF in the germline V gene (reference sequence). CDR3 nucleotides: TGTGCCACCAGCGGCTCTGAAAACTCCTACGAGCAGTACTTC. Translated, it gives CATSGSENSYEQYF.

This chain connects TRBV6-6 to TRBJ1-6; 8 bases agree with TRBD1. Germline V gene data show CDR1 as MNHNY and CDR2 as SVGAGI (reference sequence). The CDR3 runs to 13 residues. The ends lost 4 bases at V and 11 bases at J; junction bases unmatched: 4. The CDR3 nucleotides read TGTGCCAGCAGTTCCGGACAGGGAGCACCCCTCCACTTT. Its protein is CASSSGQGAPLHF.

The chain joins TRBV19 to TRBJ1-1; D perhaps matches TRBD1 (6 bases). Germline V gene data show CDR1 as LNHDA and CDR2 as SQIVND (reference sequence). CDR3 size: 14 residues. The V end was cut by 5 bases, the J end by 5 bases, with 15 bases between. In DNA, the CDR3 is TGTGCCAGTAGTGCCCTTACAGGGTATACTGAAGCTTTCTTT. This gives the protein CASSALTGYTEAFF.

The chain has TRBV7-4 and TRBJ2-5; tentative D call: TRBD1 (5 bases). Trimming took off 5 bases at V and 0 bases at J, with 22 bases between the two ends. The CDR3 extends over 18 amino acids. Germline V CDR1 and CDR2: SGHVT, SQSDAQ. The CDR3 protein is CASSPLDRNEKNQETQYF. The CDR3 nucleotides read TGTGCCAGCAGCCCCCTTGACAGAAACGAAAAAAACCAAGAGACCCAGTACTTC.

The gene calls are TRBV11-3 and TRBJ2-3; 11 nucleotides agree with TRBD2. The V segment lost 1 base and the J segment 10 bases; nucleotides outside the gene matches: 7. The CDR3 runs to 15 residues. The germline V gene has CDR1 SGHNT and CDR2 YENEEA. CDR3 nucleotides: TGTGCCAGCAGCTTAGGACTAGCGGGGCATGGGGCGCAGTATTTT. Residues: CASSLGLAGHGAQYF.

V is TRBV7-2 and J is TRBJ2-1, with 11 nucleotides matching TRBD1. Germline CDR1 is SGHTA and CDR2 is FQGNSA. Trimming cost V 1 base and J 16 bases; bases outside gene matches: 9. This CDR3 comprises 14 residues. The CDR3 region has the DNA TGTGCCAGCAGCTTAGAGAGGACAGGGGGCAGCCAATTCTTC. Translated: CASSLERTGGSQFF.

The chain is built from TRBV7-9 and TRBJ1-1; 11 bases line up with TRBD1. This CDR3 is built from 13 residues. V lost 7 bases, J lost 4 bases, and 2 bases stayed unmatched. Germline V lookup: CDR1 SEHNR, CDR2 FQNEAQ (reference sequence). CDR3 nucleotides: TGTGCCAGCACGGGACAGGGGGGCACTGAAGCTTTCTTT. Translation: CASTGQGGTEAFF.

This chain links TRBV18 with TRBJ2-1, with TRBD2 matching over 13 bases. Germline-derived CDR1 and CDR2 are KGHSH and LQKENI. Losses at the gene ends were 3 bases for V and 0 bases for J; bases not matched to a gene: 5. The CDR3 spans 18 residues. CDR3 amino acids: CASSPRGLAGSSYNEQFF. DNA for the CDR3: TGTGCCAGCTCACCCCGGGGACTAGCGGGAAGCTCCTACAATGAGCAGTTCTTC.

The chain combines TRBV4-1 with TRBJ2-1, with 12 bases lining up with TRBD2. Germline V lookup: CDR1 MGHRA, CDR2 YSYEKL. The CDR3 is 17 amino acids. V shed 1 base, J shed 4 bases, and the junction held 5 bases outside the gene matches. The CDR3 DNA sequence: TGCGCCAGCAGCCAAGGGGTGACTAGCGGGAGTTACAATGAGCAGTTCTTC. Translation: CASSQGVTSGSYNEQFF.

The V call is TRBV6-5, the J call TRBJ1-2; TRBD1 matches at 7 bases. Germline V gene lookup returns CDR1 MNHEY and CDR2 SVGAGI. J lost 4 bases, V lost 6 bases, and 8 bases had no gene match. This CDR3 region has 14 residues. The CDR3 DNA is TGTGCCAGCAGCCCCGGGACAGTTCTCTATGGCTACACCTTC. It yields the protein CASSPGTVLYGYTF.

The table lists this clone with a count of one. The chain employs TRBV12-3 or TRBV12-4 and TRBJ1-2, with D possibly TRBD1 on 5 matching bases. This CDR3 is 13 amino acids long. The germline V and J ends were trimmed by 11 bases and 4 bases, with 17 bases remaining between them. The CDR3 sequence: CADKPGGTYGYTF. The CDR3 nucleotides are TGTGCCGACAAACCTGGGGGGACCTATGGCTACACCTTC.

V is TRBV27 and J is TRBJ2-1, with a tentative D call TRBD2 (6 bases). Per germline, CDR1 MNHEY and CDR2 SMNVEV (reference sequence). Trimming removed 6 bases from V and 2 bases from J, with 17 bases in between. The CDR3 runs 16 residues. CDR3 coding DNA: TGTGCCAGCAGGCGGGACTCGCACCTCACCTACAATGAGCAGTTCTTC. Encoded protein: CASRRDSHLTYNEQFF.

The V gene is TRBV20-1, the J gene TRBJ2-3; 8 bases align to TRBD2. CDR1 and CDR2 (germline): DFQATT, SNEGSKA (reference sequence). V gave up 5 bases and J gave up 9 bases; unmatched junction bases: 4. CDR3 length equals 11 residues. The CDR3: CSADLAGTQYF. CDR3 DNA sequence: TGCAGTGCTGATCTAGCGGGCACGCAGTATTTT.

This clone has just a few counts. V and J are TRBV7-2 and TRBJ2-6; no clear D gene. The length of the CDR3 is 14 residues. V lost 5 bases, J lost 0 bases, and 5 bases lay in between. The germline V gene encodes CDR1 SGHTA and CDR2 FQGNSA. CDR3 bases: TGTGCCAGCAGCCCAGACTCTGGGGCCAACGTCCTGACTTTC. Residues: CASSPDSGANVLTF.

This rearrangement joins TRBV5-1 to TRBJ2-7; 7 bases fit TRBD2. CDR1 and CDR2 (germline): SGHRS, YFSETQ. This CDR3 contains 15 residues. The junction had 10 bases not matched to a gene; V was cut back by 4 bases and J by 3 bases. The CDR3 protein is CASSPPSGTNYEQYF. As DNA, the CDR3 is TGCGCCAGCAGCCCCCCTTCCGGGACTAACTACGAGCAGTACTTC.

CDR3 sequence: CATLSRGHLGLVTEAFF. For the CDR3, the DNA is TGTGCCACCCTGTCCAGGGGGCATTTGGGATTAGTCACTGAAGCTTTCTTT. V and J are TRBV27 and TRBJ1-1; 8 bases match TRBD1. Germline-derived CDR1 and CDR2 are MNHEY and SMNVEV (reference sequence). J was trimmed by 4 bases and V by 10 bases; bases with no gene match: 20. The CDR3 runs 17 residues.

The chain is built from TRBV6-5 and TRBJ2-2, with D unclear. Trimming shortened V by 0 bases and J by 2 bases, and 10 bases separated the two germline ends. Germline V CDR1 and CDR2: MNHEY, SVGAGI. This CDR3 comprises 16 residues. Here the CDR3 DNA reads TGTGCCAGCAGTTACTCTGTCCTTAGAAACACCGGGGAGCTGTTTTTT. This encodes CASSYSVLRNTGELFF.

The rearrangement joins TRBV2 to TRBJ1-5; maybe TRBD1 (6 bases). The V and J ends lost 6 bases and 0 bases respectively, with 15 bases between them. The CDR3 covers 16 residues. Looked up from germline, CDR1 is SNHLY and CDR2 is FYNNEI. The CDR3: CASSDDMGHSNQPQHF. The CDR3 DNA follows: TGTGCCAGCAGCGATGACATGGGACATAGCAATCAGCCCCAGCATTTT. The full variable domain, with the rest looked up from reference TRBV2 and TRBJ1-5, is EPEVTQTPSHQVTQMGQEVILRCVPISNHLYFYWYRQILGQKVEFLVSFYNNEISEKSEIFDDQFSVERPDGSNFTLKIRSTKLEDSAMYFCASSDDMGHSNQPQHFGDGTRLSIL.

V usage is TRBV28 and J usage is TRBJ2-7; 8 positions match TRBD1. CDR1 and CDR2 (germline): MDHEN, SYDVKM. The CDR3 covers 15 residues. The trim removed 3 bases at V and 4 bases at J, leaving 8 bases unmatched. CDR3 amino acids: CASSFTGTGAYEQYF. In DNA, the CDR3 is TGTGCCAGCAGTTTTACCGGGACAGGAGCGTACGAGCAGTACTTC.

The V gene is TRBV7-2, the J gene TRBJ2-7; no clear D gene. This CDR3 has 14 amino acids. V was trimmed by 2 bases and J by 3 bases, leaving 11 bases between them. Germline CDR1 SGHTA, CDR2 FQGNSA. For the CDR3, the DNA is TGTGCCAGCAGCTTAAATGGCGGCAACTACGAGCAGTACTTC. Translated, it gives CASSLNGGNYEQYF.

V usage is TRBV6-5 and J usage is TRBJ1-2; 8 bases map to TRBD1. The length of the CDR3 is 13 residues. Trimming at V came to 6 bases and at J to 8 bases, leaving 8 bases not matched to a gene. The germline V gene encodes CDR1 MNHEY and CDR2 SVGAGI. CDR3 nucleotide sequence: TGTGCCAGCAGCCCCACAGGGGGGAGAGGCTACACCTTC. Encoded protein: CASSPTGGRGYTF.

The V gene is TRBV7-2, the J gene TRBJ1-2; 7 bases are shared with TRBD1. V lost 3 bases and J lost 1; bases outside the gene matches: 8. The CDR3 is made up of 16 amino acids. Germline V gives CDR1 SGHTA, CDR2 FQGNSA. The CDR3 is CASSFTRGWDNYGYTF. As DNA, the CDR3 is TGTGCCAGCAGCTTTACCAGGGGGTGGGATAACTATGGCTACACCTTC.

This chain links TRBV4-1 with TRBJ2-3, with TRBD2 identical over 10 bases. This CDR3 is built from 16 residues. The ends lost 4 bases at V and 4 bases at J; junction bases unmatched: 8. CDR1 is MGHRA and CDR2 is YSYEKL in the germline V gene. The CDR3 DNA follows: TGCGCCAGCAGCCGGGGGAGCGGGGGGGCTCCAGATACGCAGTATTTT. Translating gives CASSRGSGGAPDTQYF.

This chain uses TRBV6-5 with TRBJ2-7, with D possibly being TRBD1 (6 bases). Deletions cut 0 bases from V and 2 bases from J, with 14 bases between. Germline assignment: CDR1 MNHEY and CDR2 SVGAGI. This CDR3 region has 16 residues. CDR3 sequence reads: CASSYSPRGGPYEQYF. CDR3 sequence (DNA): TGTGCCAGCAGTTACTCGCCTCGAGGGGGTCCCTACGAGCAGTACTTC.

The rearrangement joins TRBV10-3 to TRBJ1-1; 8 nucleotides agree with TRBD1. This CDR3 has 14 amino acids. The germline V gene has CDR1 ENHRY and CDR2 SYGVKD. Unmatched junction bases numbered 13, after V lost 10 bases and J lost 6 bases. The CDR3 is CASSLTGADAEAFF. In DNA form, the CDR3 reads TGTGCCAGCAGCCTGACAGGGGCCGATGCTGAAGCTTTCTTT.

The CDR3 is CASSQDRGGPYEQYF. The CDR3 DNA reads TGTGCCAGCAGCCAAGATAGGGGGGGACCCTACGAGCAGTACTTC. The rearrangement uses TRBV3-1 (or the pseudogene TRBV3-2) and TRBJ2-7, with D possibly being TRBD2 (7 bases). V shed 0 bases and J shed 2 bases, with 11 bases lying between them. This CDR3 spans 15 amino acids. Germline CDR1 LGHDT, CDR2 YNNKEL (reference sequence).